One and the same sample provided the 27 T cell receptor beta chains below, sequenced in a study of patients and donors after allogeneic stem cell transplantation. In TCRdb, the RT-PCR reads were re-called with MiXCR into one record per CDR3 protein. The sample consists of about 110,000 distinct CDR3 sequences, around 35% of them appearing once. The sequenced material came from blood, either unsorted or a sorted T cell fraction (not recorded which). The receptors derive from a human donor who was either an allogeneic HSCT recipient or a stem cell or donor lymphocyte infusion donor (not recorded which). It is not recorded whose cells these are; they may come from a transplant donor.

This rearrangement joins TRBV12-3 or TRBV12-4 to TRBJ2-2, with D tentatively TRBD1 (7 bases). With 3 bases removed from V and 7 bases from J, the gap between germline ends came to 15 bases. The CDR3 consists of 15 residues. The CDR3 coding sequence is TGTGCCAGCAGTTTGCCGACAGGGCGGGGCGGGGAGCTGTTTTTT. This translates into CASSLPTGRGGELFF.

V is TRBV28 and J is TRBJ2-7, with D perhaps matching TRBD2 (5 bases). Germline CDR1 MDHEN, CDR2 SYDVKM. Trimming stripped 6 bases from V and 2 bases from J, with 11 bases between. The CDR3 covers 13 residues. CDR3: CASSPGSPYEQYF. CDR3 DNA sequence: TGTGCCAGCAGCCCGGGATCGCCCTACGAGCAGTACTTC.

The chain joins TRBV20-1 to TRBJ1-1; D is perhaps TRBD1 (5 bases). The CDR3 extends over 15 amino acids. V lost 2 bases and J 0 bases, leaving 13 bases between the germline ends. The germline gives CDR1 DFQATT, CDR2 SNEGSKA (reference sequence). The CDR3 region is CSARRTPNMNTEAFF. In nucleotides, the CDR3 is TGCAGTGCTAGAAGGACACCTAACATGAACACTGAAGCTTTCTTT.

For this clonotype: The junction and the germline gene differ at one end; a read error may be behind it. The gene calls are TRBV7-9 and TRBJ2-5; D perhaps matches TRBD2 (5 bases). Per the germline V gene, CDR1 is SEHNR and CDR2 is FQNEAQ (reference sequence). The CDR3 consists of 15 residues. This CDR3 reads CSSSLWGVTQETQYF. The CDR3 coding sequence is TGTTCCAGCAGCTTATGGGGAGTGACCCAAGAGACCCAGTACTTC.

The rearrangement links TRBV2 to TRBJ2-5; D unresolved. The germline V gene has CDR1 SNHLY and CDR2 FYNNEI. The V gene lost 6 bases and the J gene lost 0 bases, with 8 bases spanning the gap. This CDR3 spans 13 amino acids. The CDR3 is CASRSRDQETQYF. CDR3 nucleotides: TGTGCCAGCAGGAGCCGGGACCAAGAGACCCAGTACTTC.

The CDR3 spells CSARIGSTDTQYF. The CDR3, as DNA: TGCAGTGCTAGGATAGGGAGCACAGATACGCAGTATTTT. This chain uses TRBV20-1 with TRBJ2-3, with D uncertain. The V end lost 3 bases, the J end lost 0 bases, and 7 bases lay between the germline ends. Germline values: CDR1 DFQATT, CDR2 SNEGSKA (reference sequence). The CDR3 totals 13 residues.

This clonotype showed up just a few times. The chain has TRBV10-3 and TRBJ1-5; D uncertain. Germline V gene sequence: CDR1 ENHRY, CDR2 SYGVKD. The CDR3 covers 16 residues. The ends were cut back, 3 bases at V and 0 bases at J, with 12 bases in the middle. The CDR3 here is CAISDSDFTSNQPQHF. The CDR3 DNA follows: TGTGCCATCAGTGATTCTGACTTTACTAGCAATCAGCCCCAGCATTTT.

The rearrangement uses TRBV7-2 and TRBJ1-5; D unresolved. The CDR3 covers 13 residues. Germline-derived CDR1 and CDR2 are SGHTA and FQGNSA. The ends were cut back, 5 bases at V and 8 bases at J, with 13 bases in the middle. The chain's CDR3 is CASSRYSFEPQHF. In DNA form, the CDR3 reads TGTGCCAGCAGCAGGTACAGCTTTGAGCCCCAGCATTTT. Full variable domain (remainder filled in from reference TRBV7-2 and TRBJ1-5): GAGVSQSPSNKVTEKGKDVELRCDPISGHTALYWYRQSLGQGLEFLIYFQGNSAPDKSGLPSDRFSAERTGGSVSTLTIQRTQQEDSAVYLCASSRYSFEPQHFGDGTRLSIL.

The rearrangement joins TRBV10-3 to TRBJ2-6, with D unresolved. The CDR3 is 15 amino acids. Looked up from germline, CDR1 is ENHRY and CDR2 is SYGVKD. The V gene lost 3 bases and the J gene lost 0 bases, with 6 bases spanning the gap. The CDR3 is CAISDRYSGANVLTF. CDR3 bases: TGTGCCATCAGTGACCGTTACTCTGGGGCCAACGTCCTGACTTTC.

This clonotype was seen more than once but under ten times. The chain combines TRBV6-5 with TRBJ1-2; D possibly corresponds to TRBD1 (6 bases). Germline values: CDR1 MNHEY, CDR2 SVGAGI. Trimming cost V 6 bases and J 7 bases, with 9 bases left between them. This CDR3 contains 11 residues. CDR3 coding DNA: TGTGCCAGCAGACAGGGTACTGGCTACACCTTC. Translating gives CASRQGTGYTF.

V gene TRBV21-1 combines with J gene TRBJ1-5; TRBD1, the table's D call, was not compared with the DNA. TRBV21-1 is given as a pseudogene. CDR3 size: 18 residues. The chain's CDR3 is CASPSVGDRGYSNQPQHF. In DNA, the CDR3 is TGTGCCAGCCCCTCCGTAGGGGACAGAGGTTATAGCAATCAGCCCCAGCATTTT.

The chain couples TRBV14 to TRBJ1-2; D may be TRBD1 (5 bases). Looked up from germline, CDR1 is SGHDN and CDR2 is FVKESK. The CDR3 length is 16 residues. V lost 1 base and J 0 bases, leaving 12 bases between the germline ends. CDR3 loop: CASSQAGRKTNYGYTF. Written as DNA, the CDR3 is TGTGCCAGCAGCCAAGCGGGACGGAAGACTAACTATGGCTACACCTTC.

The chain recombines TRBV4-3 with TRBJ2-6, with no clear D. Trimming took off 0 bases at V and 0 bases at J, with 12 bases between the two ends. Germline V gives CDR1 LGHNA, CDR2 YSLEER. The CDR3 has 18 residues. CDR3 bases: TGCGCCAGCAGCCAAGATGTTCTTCCGCTCTCTGGGGCCAACGTCCTGACTTTC. It codes for CASSQDVLPLSGANVLTF.

Notes on this clonotype: The germline gene is not matched at one end of the junction; a read error may be the cause. The chain joins TRBV2 to TRBJ2-5, with TRBD2 matching over 12 bases. This CDR3 has 15 amino acids. Germline assignment: CDR1 SNHLY and CDR2 FYNNEI. The DNA of the CDR3 is TGTGCCACCAGTAGGACTAGCGGGGTAGAAGAGACCCAGTACTTC. It encodes CATSRTSGVEETQYF.

This clonotype was detected only a few times. In DNA, the CDR3 is TGTGCCAGCAGTTTACAACAGGTTGGTTCCTACGAGCAGTACTTC. Protein product: CASSLQQVGSYEQYF. The V gene is TRBV27, the J gene TRBJ2-7; a weak D match, TRBD1 (5 bases). Germline V gives CDR1 MNHEY, CDR2 SMNVEV (reference sequence). The CDR3 totals 15 residues. The V gene lost 2 bases and the J gene lost 1 base, with 12 bases spanning the gap.

A few counts support this clonotype. The V and J genes are TRBV12-3 or TRBV12-4 and TRBJ1-5, with unresolved D. V lost 7 bases, J lost 2 bases, and 12 bases lay in between. This CDR3 has 14 residues. In DNA form, the CDR3 reads TGTGCCAGCAAACTCCGCGGGGGCAATCAGCCCCAGCATTTT. The encoded protein is CASKLRGGNQPQHF.

The gene calls are TRBV5-6 and TRBJ2-7; 12 nucleotides line up with TRBD2. With V trimmed by 1 base and J by 3 bases, 5 bases remained unmatched. The germline V gene encodes CDR1 SGHDT and CDR2 YYEEEE. The CDR3 spans 16 residues. The CDR3: CASSLWRGLAGYEQYF. For the CDR3, the DNA is TGTGCCAGCAGCTTGTGGAGGGGACTAGCGGGCTACGAGCAGTACTTC.

The chain joins TRBV3-1 to TRBJ1-1; D perhaps matches TRBD1 (5 bases). The V gene lost 8 bases and the J gene lost 5 bases, with 12 bases spanning the gap. The V gene's germline CDR1 is LGHDT and CDR2 YNNKEL (reference sequence). This CDR3 comprises 12 residues. The DNA of the CDR3 is TGTGCCAGCCTCGGTAAGGGGACTGAAGCTTTCTTT. Translating it yields CASLGKGTEAFF.

A few counts support this clonotype. The rearrangement links TRBV28 to TRBJ1-5; 8 nucleotides line up with TRBD1. The trim removed 2 bases at V and 4 bases at J, leaving 4 bases unmatched. CDR3 length equals 15 residues. CDR1 and CDR2 (germline): MDHEN, SYDVKM. Written as DNA, the CDR3 is TGTGCCAGCAGTTTACTTCGACAGGGGAATCAGCCCCAGCATTTT. This translates into CASSLLRQGNQPQHF.

The CDR3 DNA is TGTGCCAGCAGTTACTCGGGTGAAAAACTGTTTTTT. It encodes CASSYSGEKLFF. The chain employs TRBV6-5 and TRBJ1-4; D is ambiguous. The ends were cut back, 0 bases at V and 7 bases at J, with 3 bases in the middle. CDR1 MNHEY and CDR2 SVGAGI come from the germline V gene. There are 12 residues in the CDR3.

This clonotype has at least ten counts. At one end, the junction sequence differs from germline, possibly due to a read error. The V gene is TRBV5-1, the J gene TRBJ1-1; D call uncertain. Germline values: CDR1 SGHRS, CDR2 YFSETQ. This CDR3 has 13 amino acids. This chain's CDR3 is CASSLEGNTEAFF. CDR3 bases: TGTGCCAGCAGCTTAGAAGGGAACACTGAAGCTTTCTTT. The whole variable domain, filled in from reference TRBV5-1 and TRBJ1-1, reads KAGVTQTPRYLIKTRGQQVTLSCSPISGHRSVSWYQQTPGQGLQFLFEYFSETQRNKGNFPGRFSGRQFSNSRSEMNVSTLELGDSALYLCASSLEGNTEAFFGQGTRLTVV.

In this sample, this clonotype turned up a few times. The chain is built from TRBV7-2 and TRBJ2-3; D remains unclear. V was shortened by 4 bases and J by 0 bases, with 11 bases between the two germline ends. The CDR3 length is 15 residues. The V gene's germline CDR1 is SGHTA and CDR2 FQGNSA. For the CDR3, the DNA is TGTGCCAGCAGCTACGGACCAGAAAGCACAGATACGCAGTATTTT. Encoded protein: CASSYGPESTDTQYF.

The gene calls are TRBV18 and TRBJ1-6, with 7 nucleotides matching TRBD1. The CDR3 is made up of 14 amino acids. The germline V gene encodes CDR1 KGHSH and CDR2 LQKENI. Trimming took 3 bases from V and 6 from J; bases not matched to a gene: 2. Written as DNA, the CDR3 is TGTGCCAGCTCACCGCAGGGGGTTAATTCACCCCTCCACTTT. It encodes CASSPQGVNSPLHF.

The V and J genes are TRBV5-1 and TRBJ2-7; D gene uncertain. The CDR3 is 12 amino acids. The germline gives CDR1 SGHRS, CDR2 YFSETQ. V was shortened by 5 bases and J by 1 base, with 7 bases between the two germline ends. The CDR3 DNA follows: TGCGCCAGCAGGGGGAATTCCTACGAGCAGTACTTC. This gives the protein CASRGNSYEQYF.

This clonotype was observed at least ten times. V is TRBV12-3 or TRBV12-4 and J is TRBJ2-5, with D possibly TRBD2 on 5 matching bases. V lost 4 bases and J 1 base, leaving 16 bases between the germline ends. This CDR3 spans 16 amino acids. The CDR3 bases are TGTGCCAGCAGTTCCACCCGCGGGTTCCCCCAAGAGACCCAGTACTTC. Residues: CASSSTRGFPQETQYF.

The V call is TRBV7-9, the J call TRBJ2-7, with D perhaps matching TRBD1 (5 bases). The CDR3 runs to 15 residues. V was clipped by 2 bases and J by 3 bases, with 14 bases between them. Germline CDR1 and CDR2: SEHNR and FQNEAQ (reference sequence). This CDR3 is CASSLIWQGNYEQYF. The CDR3 region has the DNA TGTGCCAGCAGCTTAATTTGGCAGGGCAACTACGAGCAGTACTTC. Variable domain in full (rest from reference TRBV7-9 and TRBJ2-7): DTGVSQNPRHKITKRGQNVTFRCDPISEHNRLYWYRQTLGQGPEFLTYFQNEAQLEKSRLLSDRFSAERPKGSFSTLEIQRTEQGDSAMYLCASSLIWQGNYEQYFGPGTRLTVT.

This chain joins TRBV7-9 and TRBJ2-4; D unresolved. From germline, CDR1 is SEHNR and CDR2 FQNEAQ (reference sequence). There are 18 residues in the CDR3. V was trimmed by 0 bases and J by 0 bases, leaving 15 bases between them. The CDR3 bases are TGTGCCAGCAGCTTAGCCGGCGACGGAGTTGTAGCCAAAAACATTCAGTACTTC. As protein: CASSLAGDGVVAKNIQYF.